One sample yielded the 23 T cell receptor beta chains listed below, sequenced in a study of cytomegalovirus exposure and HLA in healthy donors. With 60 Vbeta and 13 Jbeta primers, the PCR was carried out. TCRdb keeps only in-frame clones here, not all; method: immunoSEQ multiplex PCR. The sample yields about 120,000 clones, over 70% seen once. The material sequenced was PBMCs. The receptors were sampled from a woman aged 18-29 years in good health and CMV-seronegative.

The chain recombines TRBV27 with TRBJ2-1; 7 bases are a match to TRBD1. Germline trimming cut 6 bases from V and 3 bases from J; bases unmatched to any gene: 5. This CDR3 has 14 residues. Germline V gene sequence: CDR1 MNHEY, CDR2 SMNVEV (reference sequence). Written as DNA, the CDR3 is TGTGCCAGCAGGACAGGGTCCTACTACAATGAGCAGTTCTTC. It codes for CASRTGSYYNEQFF.

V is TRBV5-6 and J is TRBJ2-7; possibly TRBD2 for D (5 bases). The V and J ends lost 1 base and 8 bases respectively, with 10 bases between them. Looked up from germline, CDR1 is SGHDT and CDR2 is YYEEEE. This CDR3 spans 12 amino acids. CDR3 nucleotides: TGTGCCAGCAGCTTGATAGCGCAAAAGCAGTACTTC. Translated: CASSLIAQKQYF. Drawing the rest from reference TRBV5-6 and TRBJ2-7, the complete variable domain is DAGVTQSPTHLIKTRGQQVTLRCSPKSGHDTVSWYQQALGQGPQFIFQYYEEEERQRGNFPDRFSGHQFPNYSSELNVNALLLGDSALYLCASSLIAQKQYFGPGTRLTVT.

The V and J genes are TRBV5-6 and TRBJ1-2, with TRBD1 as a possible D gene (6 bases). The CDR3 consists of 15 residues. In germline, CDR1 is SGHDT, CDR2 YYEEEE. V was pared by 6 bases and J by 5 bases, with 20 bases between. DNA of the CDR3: TGTGCCAGCACCTACCCGGTGAAGGGGGTATATGGCTACACCTTC. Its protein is CASTYPVKGVYGYTF.

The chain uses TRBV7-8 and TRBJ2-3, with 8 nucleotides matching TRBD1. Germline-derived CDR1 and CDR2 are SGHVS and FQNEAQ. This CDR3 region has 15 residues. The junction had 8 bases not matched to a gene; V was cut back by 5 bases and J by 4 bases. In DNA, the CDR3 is TGTGCCAGCAGCCAGGACAGGGCAAGGCCAGATACGCAGTATTTT. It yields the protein CASSQDRARPDTQYF.

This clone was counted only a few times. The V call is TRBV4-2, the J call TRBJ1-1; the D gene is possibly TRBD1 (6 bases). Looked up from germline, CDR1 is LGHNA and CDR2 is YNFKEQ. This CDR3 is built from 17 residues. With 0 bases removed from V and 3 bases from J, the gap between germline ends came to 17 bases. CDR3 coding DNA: TGTGCCAGCAGCCAAGAAGACAGGCGGCGGCCGGACACTGAAGCTTTCTTT. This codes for CASSQEDRRRPDTEAFF.

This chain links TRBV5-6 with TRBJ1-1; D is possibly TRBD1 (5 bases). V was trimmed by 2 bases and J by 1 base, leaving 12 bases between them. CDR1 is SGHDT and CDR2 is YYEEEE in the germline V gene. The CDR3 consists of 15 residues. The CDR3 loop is CASSFYQRGNTEAFF. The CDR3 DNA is TGTGCCAGCAGCTTCTATCAAAGGGGGAACACTGAAGCTTTCTTT.

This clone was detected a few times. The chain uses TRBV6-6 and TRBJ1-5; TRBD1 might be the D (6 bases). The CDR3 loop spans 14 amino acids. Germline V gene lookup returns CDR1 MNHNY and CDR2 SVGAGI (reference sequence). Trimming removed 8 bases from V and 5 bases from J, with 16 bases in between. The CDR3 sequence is CASCVGAGDQPQHF. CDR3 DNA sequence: TGTGCCAGCTGTGTGGGGGCCGGCGATCAGCCCCAGCATTTT.

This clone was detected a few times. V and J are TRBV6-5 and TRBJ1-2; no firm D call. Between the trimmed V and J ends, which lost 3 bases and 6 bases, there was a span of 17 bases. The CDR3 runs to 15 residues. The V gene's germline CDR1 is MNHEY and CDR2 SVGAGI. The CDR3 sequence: CASSYTARVADGYTF. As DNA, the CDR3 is TGTGCCAGCAGTTATACGGCGCGAGTAGCTGATGGCTACACCTTC.

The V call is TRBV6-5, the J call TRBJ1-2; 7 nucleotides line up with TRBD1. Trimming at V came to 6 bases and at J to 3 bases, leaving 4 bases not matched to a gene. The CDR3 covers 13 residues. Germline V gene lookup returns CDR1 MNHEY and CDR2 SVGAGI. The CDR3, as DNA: TGTGCCAGCAGCATCGGACAGGACTATGGCTACACCTTC. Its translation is CASSIGQDYGYTF.

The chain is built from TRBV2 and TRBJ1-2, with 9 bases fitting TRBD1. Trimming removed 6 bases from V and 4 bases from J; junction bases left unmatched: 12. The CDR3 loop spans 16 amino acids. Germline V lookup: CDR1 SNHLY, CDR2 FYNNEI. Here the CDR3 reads CASSQTGGPALYGYTF. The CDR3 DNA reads TGTGCCAGCAGCCAGACAGGGGGTCCAGCTCTCTATGGCTACACCTTC.

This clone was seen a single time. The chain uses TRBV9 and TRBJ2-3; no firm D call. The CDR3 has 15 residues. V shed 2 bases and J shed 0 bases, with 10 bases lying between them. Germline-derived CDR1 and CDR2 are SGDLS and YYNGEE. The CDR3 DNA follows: TGTGCCAGCAGCGTCGGTGCCCTTAGCACAGATACGCAGTATTTT. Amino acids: CASSVGALSTDTQYF.

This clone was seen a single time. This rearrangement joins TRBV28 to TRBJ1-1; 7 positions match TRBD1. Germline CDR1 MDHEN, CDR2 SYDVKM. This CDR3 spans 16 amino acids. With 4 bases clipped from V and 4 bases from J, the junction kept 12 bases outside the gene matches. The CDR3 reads CASSSPRQGVGTEAFF. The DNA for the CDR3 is TGTGCCAGCAGTTCGCCTCGACAGGGAGTAGGCACTGAAGCTTTCTTT.

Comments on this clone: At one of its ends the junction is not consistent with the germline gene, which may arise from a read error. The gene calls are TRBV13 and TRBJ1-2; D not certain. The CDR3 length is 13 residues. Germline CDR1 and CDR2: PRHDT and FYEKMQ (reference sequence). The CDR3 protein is CASSAQDRDPPAF. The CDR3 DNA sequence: TGTGCCAGCAGCGCTCAAGACCGGGATCCACCGGCCTTC.

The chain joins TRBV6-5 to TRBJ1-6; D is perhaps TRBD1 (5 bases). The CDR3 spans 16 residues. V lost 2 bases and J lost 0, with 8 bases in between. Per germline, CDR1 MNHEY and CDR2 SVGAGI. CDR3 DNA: TGTGCCAGCAGTTACCAGGGACTCTCCTATAATTCACCCCTCCACTTT. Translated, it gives CASSYQGLSYNSPLHF.

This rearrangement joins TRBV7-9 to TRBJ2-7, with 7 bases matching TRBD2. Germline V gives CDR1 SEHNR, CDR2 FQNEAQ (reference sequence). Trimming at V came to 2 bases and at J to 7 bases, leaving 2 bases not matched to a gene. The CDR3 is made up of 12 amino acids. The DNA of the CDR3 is TGTGCCAGCAGCTTAAGGGGAGGGGAGCAGTACTTC. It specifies CASSLRGGEQYF.

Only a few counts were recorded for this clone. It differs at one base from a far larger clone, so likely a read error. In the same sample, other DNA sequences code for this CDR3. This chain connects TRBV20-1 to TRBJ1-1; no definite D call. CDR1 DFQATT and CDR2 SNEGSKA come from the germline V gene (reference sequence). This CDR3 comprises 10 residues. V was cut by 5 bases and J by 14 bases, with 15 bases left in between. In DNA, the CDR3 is TGCAGTGCTCGAGTTGGCATCCTCTTCTTT. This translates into CSARVGILFF.

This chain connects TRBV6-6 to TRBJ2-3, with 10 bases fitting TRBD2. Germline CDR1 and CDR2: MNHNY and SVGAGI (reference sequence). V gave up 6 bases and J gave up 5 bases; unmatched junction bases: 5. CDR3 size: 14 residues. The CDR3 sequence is CASSTSGALDTQYF. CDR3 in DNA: TGTGCCAGCAGCACTAGCGGGGCCCTAGATACGCAGTATTTT.

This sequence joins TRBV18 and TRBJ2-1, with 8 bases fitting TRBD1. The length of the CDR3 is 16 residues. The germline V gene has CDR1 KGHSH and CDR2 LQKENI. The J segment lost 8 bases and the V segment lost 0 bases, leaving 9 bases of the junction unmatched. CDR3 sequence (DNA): TGTGCCAGCTCACCACCCTCCAGGGGGCAACAGGATGAGCAGTTCTTC. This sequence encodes CASSPPSRGQQDEQFF.

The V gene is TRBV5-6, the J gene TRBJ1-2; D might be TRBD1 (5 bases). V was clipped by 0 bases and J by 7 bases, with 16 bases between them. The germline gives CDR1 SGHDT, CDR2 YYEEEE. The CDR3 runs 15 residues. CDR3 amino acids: CASSLGERTGGGYTF. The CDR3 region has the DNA TGTGCCAGCAGCTTGGGAGAACGAACCGGGGGTGGCTACACCTTC.

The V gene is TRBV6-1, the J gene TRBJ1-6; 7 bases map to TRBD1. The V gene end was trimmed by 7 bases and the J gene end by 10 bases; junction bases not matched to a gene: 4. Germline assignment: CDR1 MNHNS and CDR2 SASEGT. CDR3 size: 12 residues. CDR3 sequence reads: CASMAGGSPLHF. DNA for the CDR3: TGTGCCAGCATGGCAGGGGGATCACCCCTCCACTTT.

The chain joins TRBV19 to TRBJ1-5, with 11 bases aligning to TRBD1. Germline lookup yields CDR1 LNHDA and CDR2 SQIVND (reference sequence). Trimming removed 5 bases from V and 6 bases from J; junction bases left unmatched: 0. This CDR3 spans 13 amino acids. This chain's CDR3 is CASSGTGGQPQHF. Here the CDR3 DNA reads TGTGCCAGTAGTGGGACAGGGGGTCAGCCCCAGCATTTT.

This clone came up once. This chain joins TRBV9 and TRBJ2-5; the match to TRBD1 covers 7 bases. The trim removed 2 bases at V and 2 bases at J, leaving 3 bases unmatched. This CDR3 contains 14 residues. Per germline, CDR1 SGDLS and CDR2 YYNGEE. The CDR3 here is CASSVTGVQETQYF. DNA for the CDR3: TGTGCCAGCAGCGTTACAGGGGTACAAGAGACCCAGTACTTC.

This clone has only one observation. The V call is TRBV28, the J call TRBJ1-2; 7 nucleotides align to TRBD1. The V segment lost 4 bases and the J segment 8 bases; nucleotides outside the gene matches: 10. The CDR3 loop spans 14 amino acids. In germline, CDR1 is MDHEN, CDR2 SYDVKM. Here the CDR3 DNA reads TGTGCCAGCAGTTACACAGACAGGGTGTACGGCTACACCTTC. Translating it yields CASSYTDRVYGYTF.